This TCR beta chain was sequenced for a study of T cell repertoires in cytomegalovirus infection. In the study overall: Both a matching HLA type and CMV infection were indicated by public TCR beta signatures.

Using its own MiXCR run on the reads, TCRdb lists one record per CDR3 protein. The sample carries about 830,000 distinct CDR3 sequences, 32% recorded once. Study conclusions and caveats: Across the ex vivo response, the dominant clonotypes were HLA-C-restricted CMV-specific TCR beta clonotypes.

This clonotype was recorded many times. What it binds is not known. The CDR3 totals 16 residues. Germline values: CDR1 SGHTA, CDR2 FQGNSA. V gave up 1 base and J gave up 3 bases, with 13 bases separating them. Sequenced material: cultured CD8+ T cells from PBMCs, taken from culture after CMV antigen stimulation. The receptor was isolated from a human donor in good health (CMV status not recorded). Some clones in this sample may be carry-over from other donors' samples. The chain joins TRBV7-2 to TRBJ2-1; D gene ambiguous. CDR3 bases: TGTGCCAGCAGCTTAGGGCAACAGTTAGACTACAATGAGCAGTTCTTC. It translates to CASSLGQQLDYNEQFF.